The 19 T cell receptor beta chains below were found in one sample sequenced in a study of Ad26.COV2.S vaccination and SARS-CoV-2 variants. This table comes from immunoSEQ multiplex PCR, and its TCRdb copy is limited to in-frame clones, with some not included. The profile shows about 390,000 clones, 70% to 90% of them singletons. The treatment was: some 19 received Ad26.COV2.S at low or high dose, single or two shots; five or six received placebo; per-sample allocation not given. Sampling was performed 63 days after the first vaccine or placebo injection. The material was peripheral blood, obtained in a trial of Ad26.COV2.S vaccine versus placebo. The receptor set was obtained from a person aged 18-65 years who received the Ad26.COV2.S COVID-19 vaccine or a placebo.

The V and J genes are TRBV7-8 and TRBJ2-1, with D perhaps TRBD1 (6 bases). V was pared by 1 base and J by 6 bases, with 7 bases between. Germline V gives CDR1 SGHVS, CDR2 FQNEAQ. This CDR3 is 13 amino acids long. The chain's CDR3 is CASSLDRANEQFF. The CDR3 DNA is TGTGCCAGCAGCTTAGACAGGGCCAATGAGCAGTTCTTC.

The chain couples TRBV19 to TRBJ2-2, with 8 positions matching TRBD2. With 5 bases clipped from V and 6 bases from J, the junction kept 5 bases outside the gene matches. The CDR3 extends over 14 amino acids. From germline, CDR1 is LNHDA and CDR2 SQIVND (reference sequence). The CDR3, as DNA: TGTGCCAGTAGTGTCGGGACTAGACCCGGGGAGCTGTTTTTT. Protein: CASSVGTRPGELFF.

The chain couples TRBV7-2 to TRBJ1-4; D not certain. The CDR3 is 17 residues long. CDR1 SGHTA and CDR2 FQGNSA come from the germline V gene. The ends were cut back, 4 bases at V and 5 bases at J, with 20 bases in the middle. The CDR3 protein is CASSSQGRGRLNEKLFF. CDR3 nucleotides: TGTGCCAGCAGCTCCCAAGGCCGCGGGAGACTAAATGAAAAACTGTTTTTT.

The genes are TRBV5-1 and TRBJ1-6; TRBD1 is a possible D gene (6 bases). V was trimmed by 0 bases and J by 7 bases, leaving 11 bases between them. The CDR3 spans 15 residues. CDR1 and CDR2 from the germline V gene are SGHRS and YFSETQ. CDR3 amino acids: CASSLGAQGNSPLHF. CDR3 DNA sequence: TGCGCCAGCAGCTTGGGTGCACAGGGAAATTCACCCCTCCACTTT.

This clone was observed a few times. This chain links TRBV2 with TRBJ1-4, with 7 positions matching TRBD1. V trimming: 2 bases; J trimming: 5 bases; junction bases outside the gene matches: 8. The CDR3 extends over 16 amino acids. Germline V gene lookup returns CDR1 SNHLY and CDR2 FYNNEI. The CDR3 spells CASSESPRGTNEKLFF. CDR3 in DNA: TGTGCCAGCAGTGAAAGTCCCAGGGGGACCAATGAAAAACTGTTTTTT.

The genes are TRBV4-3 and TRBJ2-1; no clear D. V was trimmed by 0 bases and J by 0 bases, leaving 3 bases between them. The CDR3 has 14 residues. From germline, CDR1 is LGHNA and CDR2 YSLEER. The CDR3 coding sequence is TGCGCCAGCAGCCAAGATCTCTCCTACAATGAGCAGTTCTTC. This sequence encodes CASSQDLSYNEQFF.

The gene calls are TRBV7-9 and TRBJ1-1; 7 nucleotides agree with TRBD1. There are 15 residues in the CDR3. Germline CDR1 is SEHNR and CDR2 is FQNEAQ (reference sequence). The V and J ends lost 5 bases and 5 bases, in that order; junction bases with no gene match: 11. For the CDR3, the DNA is TGTGCCAGCAGCAACCAACGACCGACAGGGACTGAAGCTTTCTTT. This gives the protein CASSNQRPTGTEAFF.

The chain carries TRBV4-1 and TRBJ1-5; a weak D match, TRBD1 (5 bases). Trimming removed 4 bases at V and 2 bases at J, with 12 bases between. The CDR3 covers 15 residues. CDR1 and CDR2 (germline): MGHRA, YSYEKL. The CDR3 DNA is TGCGCCAGCAGCCCCTTGGGACGTCGCAATCAGCCCCAGCATTTT. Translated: CASSPLGRRNQPQHF.

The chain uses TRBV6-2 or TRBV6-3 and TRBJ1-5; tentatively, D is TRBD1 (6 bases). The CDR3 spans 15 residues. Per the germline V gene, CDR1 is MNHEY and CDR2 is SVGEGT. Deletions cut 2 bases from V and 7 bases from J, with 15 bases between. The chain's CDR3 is CASSYAGAPGQPQHF. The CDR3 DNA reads TGTGCCAGCAGTTACGCGGGGGCGCCTGGGCAGCCCCAGCATTTT.

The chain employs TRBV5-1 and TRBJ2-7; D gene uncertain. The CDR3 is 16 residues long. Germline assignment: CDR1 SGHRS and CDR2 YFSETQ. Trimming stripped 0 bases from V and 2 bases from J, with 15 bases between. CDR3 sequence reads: CASSLGGRVTTYEQYF. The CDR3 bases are TGCGCCAGCAGCTTGGGTGGTCGAGTAACAACCTACGAGCAGTACTTC. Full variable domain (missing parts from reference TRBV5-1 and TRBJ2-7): KAGVTQTPRYLIKTRGQQVTLSCSPISGHRSVSWYQQTPGQGLQFLFEYFSETQRNKGNFPGRFSGRQFSNSRSEMNVSTLELGDSALYLCASSLGGRVTTYEQYFGPGTRLTVT.

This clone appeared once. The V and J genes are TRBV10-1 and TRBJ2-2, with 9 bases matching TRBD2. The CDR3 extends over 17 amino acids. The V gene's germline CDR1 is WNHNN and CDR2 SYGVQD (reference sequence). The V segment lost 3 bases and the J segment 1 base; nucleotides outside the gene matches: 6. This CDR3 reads CASSEIVLAGNTGELFF. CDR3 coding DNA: TGCGCCAGCAGTGAAATCGTACTAGCGGGGAACACCGGGGAGCTGTTTTTT.

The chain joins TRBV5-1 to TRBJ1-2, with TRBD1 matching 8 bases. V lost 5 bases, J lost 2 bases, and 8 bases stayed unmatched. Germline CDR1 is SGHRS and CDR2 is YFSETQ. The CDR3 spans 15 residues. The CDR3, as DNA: TGCGCCAGCAGAAGGTCAGGACAGGGAAACTATGGCTACACCTTC. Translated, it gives CASRRSGQGNYGYTF.

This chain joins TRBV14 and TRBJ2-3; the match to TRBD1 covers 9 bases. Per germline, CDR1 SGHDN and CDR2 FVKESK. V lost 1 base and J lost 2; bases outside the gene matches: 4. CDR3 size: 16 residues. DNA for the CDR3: TGTGCCAGCAGCCAAGGGGGACAGGGATACACAGATACGCAGTATTTT. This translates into CASSQGGQGYTDTQYF.

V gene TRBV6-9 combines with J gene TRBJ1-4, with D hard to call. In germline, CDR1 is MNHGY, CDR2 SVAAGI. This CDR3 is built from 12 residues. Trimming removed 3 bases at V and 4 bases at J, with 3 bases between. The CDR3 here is CASSYSNEKLFF. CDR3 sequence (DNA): TGTGCCAGCAGTTACAGTAATGAAAAACTGTTTTTT.

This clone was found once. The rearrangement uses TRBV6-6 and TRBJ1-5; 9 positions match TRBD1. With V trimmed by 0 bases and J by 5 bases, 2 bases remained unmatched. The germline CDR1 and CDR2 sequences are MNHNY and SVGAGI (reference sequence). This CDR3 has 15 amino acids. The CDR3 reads CASSYSRTGDQPQHF. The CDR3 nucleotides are TGTGCCAGCAGTTACTCTCGGACAGGGGATCAGCCCCAGCATTTT.

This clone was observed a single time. The DNA of the CDR3 is TGTGCCAGCAGCATAGGGACAGTATCCTACGAGCAGTACTTC. The encoded protein is CASSIGTVSYEQYF. V is TRBV5-6 and J is TRBJ2-7; 7 nucleotides align to TRBD1. The CDR3 runs to 14 residues. CDR1 SGHDT and CDR2 YYEEEE come from the germline V gene. V was clipped by 4 bases and J by 1 base; unmatched bases: 5.

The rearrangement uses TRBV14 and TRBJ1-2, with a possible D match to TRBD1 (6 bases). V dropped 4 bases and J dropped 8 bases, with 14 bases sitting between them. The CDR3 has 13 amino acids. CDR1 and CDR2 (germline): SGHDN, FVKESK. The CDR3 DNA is TGTGCCAGCAGCCCCCGACAGGAGGGAGGCTACACCTTC. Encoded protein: CASSPRQEGGYTF. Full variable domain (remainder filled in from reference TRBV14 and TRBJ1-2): EAGVTQFPSHSVIEKGQTVTLRCDPISGHDNLYWYRRVMGKEIKFLLHFVKESKQDESGMPNNRFLAERTGGTYSTLKVQPAELEDSGVYFCASSPRQEGGYTFGSGTRLTVV.

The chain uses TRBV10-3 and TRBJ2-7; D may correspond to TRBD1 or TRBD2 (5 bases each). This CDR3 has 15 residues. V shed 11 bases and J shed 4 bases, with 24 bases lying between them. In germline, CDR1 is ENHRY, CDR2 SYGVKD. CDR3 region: CAARPGTDFGYEQYF. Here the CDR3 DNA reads TGTGCCGCCCGTCCCGGGACGGATTTCGGGTACGAGCAGTACTTC.

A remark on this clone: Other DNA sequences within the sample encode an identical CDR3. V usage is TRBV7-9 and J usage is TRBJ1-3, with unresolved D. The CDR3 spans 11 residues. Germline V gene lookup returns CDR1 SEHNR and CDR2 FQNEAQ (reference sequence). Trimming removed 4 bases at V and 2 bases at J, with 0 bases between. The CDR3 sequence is CASSSGNTIYF. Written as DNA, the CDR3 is TGTGCCAGCAGCTCTGGAAACACCATATATTTT.